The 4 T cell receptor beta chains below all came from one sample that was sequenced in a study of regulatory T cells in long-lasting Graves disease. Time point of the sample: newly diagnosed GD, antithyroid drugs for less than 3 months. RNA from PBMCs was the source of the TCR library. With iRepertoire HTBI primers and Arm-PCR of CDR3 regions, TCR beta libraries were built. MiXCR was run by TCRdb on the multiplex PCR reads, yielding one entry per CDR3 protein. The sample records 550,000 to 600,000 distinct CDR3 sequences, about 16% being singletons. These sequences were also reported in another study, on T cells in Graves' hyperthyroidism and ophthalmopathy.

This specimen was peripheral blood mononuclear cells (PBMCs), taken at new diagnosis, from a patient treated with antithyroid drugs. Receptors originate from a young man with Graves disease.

The CDR3 nucleotides read TGCGCCAGCAGCCAAGCTGCCAGCTACGAGCAGTACTTC. It yields the protein CASSQAASYEQYF. This sequence joins TRBV4-1 and TRBJ2-7, with D unclear. The CDR3 is made up of 13 amino acids. Germline V gene sequence: CDR1 MGHRA, CDR2 YSYEKL. Trimming pared 1 base from V and 3 bases from J, leaving 7 bases between.

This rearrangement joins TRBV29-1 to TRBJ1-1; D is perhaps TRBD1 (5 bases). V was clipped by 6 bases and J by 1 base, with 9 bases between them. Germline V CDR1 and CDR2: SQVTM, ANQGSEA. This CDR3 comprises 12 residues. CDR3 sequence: CSVQGGNTEAFF. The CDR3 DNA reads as TGCAGCGTCCAGGGAGGGAACACTGAAGCTTTCTTT.

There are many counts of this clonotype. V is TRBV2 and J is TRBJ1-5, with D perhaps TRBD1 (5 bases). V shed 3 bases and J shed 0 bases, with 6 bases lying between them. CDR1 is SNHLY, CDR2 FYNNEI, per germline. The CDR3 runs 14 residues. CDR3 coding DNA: TGTGCCAGCAGTGAGACAGTTAGCAATCAGCCCCAGCATTTT. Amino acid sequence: CASSETVSNQPQHF.

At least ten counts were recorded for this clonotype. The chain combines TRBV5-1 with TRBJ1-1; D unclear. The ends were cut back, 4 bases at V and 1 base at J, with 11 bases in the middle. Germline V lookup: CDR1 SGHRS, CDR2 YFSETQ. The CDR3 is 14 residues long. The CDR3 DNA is TGCGCCAGCAGCAGCACGGCCAGGAACACTGAAGCTTTCTTT. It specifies CASSSTARNTEAFF.